One T cell receptor beta chain is described in this entry. Its antigen is undetermined. These data come from a study of regulatory T cells in long-lasting Graves disease. General study findings and limits: TRBV28, TRBJ1-2 and TRBJ2-5 were favored in persistent disease.

V was cut by 0 bases and J by 9 bases, with 12 bases left in between. Germline loops: CDR1 MGHRA, CDR2 YSYEKL. CDR3 length: 14 residues. Library construction for TCR beta used iRepertoire HTBI primers and Arm-PCR of CDR3 regions. TCRdb re-called the multiplex PCR reads through MiXCR, storing one row per CDR3 protein. The sample lists some 560,000 distinct CDR3 sequences; more than 15% were seen once. The time point denotes: newly diagnosed GD, antithyroid drugs for less than 3 months. PBMCs provided the RNA from which the TCR library was made. These same records also appear under a second study, on T cells in Graves' hyperthyroidism and ophthalmopathy.

The rearrangement links TRBV4-1 to TRBJ2-1; no clear D gene. The material sequenced was peripheral blood mononuclear cells (PBMCs), taken at new diagnosis, from a patient treated with antithyroid drugs. The TCR sequence derives from a woman aged 35-65 years with Graves disease. The CDR3 DNA follows: TGCGCCAGCAGCCAAGATCTGTATTTGAGTGAGCAGTTCTTC. Protein sequence: CASSQDLYLSEQFF.